The 3 T cell receptor beta chains presented below share a single source sample, sequenced in a study of blood T cell repertoires in COVID-19. Libraries were prepared by immunoSEQ multiplex PCR; TCRdb keeps only in-frame clonotypes and omits some of them. The sample has 150,000 to 170,000 clones, under 95% seen once. The sample taken for sequencing was peripheral blood. The source of these receptors is a man aged 50 or older with acute or convalescent COVID-19.

The chain carries TRBV29-1 and TRBJ2-1; D possibly corresponds to TRBD2 (5 bases). This CDR3 has 12 amino acids. In germline, CDR1 is SQVTM, CDR2 ANQGSEA. Trimming removed 7 bases at V and 6 bases at J, with 13 bases between. The DNA for the CDR3 is TGCAGCGGTTCGGGATCCCTCAATGAGCAGTTCTTC. This sequence encodes CSGSGSLNEQFF.

This clone showed up just once. The rearrangement joins TRBV7-9 to TRBJ2-3; TRBD1 is a possible D gene (7 bases). V lost 2 bases and J 9 bases, leaving 15 bases between the germline ends. Germline V lookup: CDR1 SEHNR, CDR2 FQNEAQ (reference sequence). The CDR3 covers 14 residues. CDR3 loop: CASSLLTGAGTQYF. The CDR3 DNA reads as TGTGCCAGCAGCTTACTCACAGGGGCGGGGACGCAGTATTTT.

The rearrangement links TRBV2 to TRBJ2-5; weak D call: TRBD1 (6 bases). Germline CDR1 is SNHLY and CDR2 is FYNNEI. CDR3 length equals 16 residues. With 6 bases removed from V and 5 bases from J, the gap between germline ends came to 22 bases. DNA of the CDR3: TGTGCCAGCAGAGGGTTCTGGGCAGGGGTAGGGGAGACCCAGTACTTC. As protein: CASRGFWAGVGETQYF.